This TCR beta chain came from a study of blood T cells in healthy people across ages. PCR was performed a second time for roughly 7 to 12 cycles using a sample-barcoded 5' primer and a J-beta primer mix. TCRdb called the 5' RACE reads again in MiXCR, with one record for every CDR3 protein. Of about 830,000 distinct CDR3 sequences detected, 55% to 65% appear once; the ten largest clones hold 25% to 30%. V lost 5 bases to trimming and J lost 9 bases; unmatched junction nucleotides: 13. Germline V gives CDR1 SGHVS, CDR2 FNYEAQ. The CDR3 has 14 amino acids. The material sequenced was blood. The rearrangement links TRBV7-6 to TRBJ2-7; 7 bases match TRBD1. The source of this sequence is a man in his thirties or forties in good health. The chain's CDR3 is CASSTGQIPSRQYF. CDR3 nucleotide sequence: TGTGCCAGCAGCACGGGACAGATTCCTTCGCGGCAGTACTTC.